Listed here are 21 T cell receptor beta chains from one sample, sequenced in a study of early T cells in non-severe SARS-CoV-2 infection. TCRdb ran MiXCR on the 5' RACE reads and lists one entry per CDR3 protein. The sample lists nearly 110,000 distinct CDR3 sequences, 11% occurring once. Sequenced: whole blood. Receptors originate from an adult who was a healthcare worker with PCR-confirmed SARS-CoV-2 infection or an uninfected control (not recorded which).

This clonotype was picked up a small number of times. V is TRBV12-3 or TRBV12-4 and J is TRBJ2-7, with 9 nucleotides matching TRBD2. The junction had 6 bases not matched to a gene; V was cut back by 5 bases and J by 1 base. There are 15 residues in the CDR3. In DNA form, the CDR3 reads TGTGCCAGCAGTCCCACTAGCGGGCCTTCCTACGAGCAGTACTTC. Residues: CASSPTSGPSYEQYF.

The table lists this clonotype with a few counts. The V call is TRBV28, the J call TRBJ1-5; D perhaps matches TRBD1 (5 bases). The germline V gene encodes CDR1 MDHEN and CDR2 SYDVKM. With 2 bases removed from V and 6 bases from J, the gap between germline ends came to 11 bases. CDR3 size: 14 residues. DNA for the CDR3: TGTGCCAGCAGTTTACTTGCAGGGCCTCAGCCCCAGCATTTT. Amino acid sequence: CASSLLAGPQPQHF.

This clonotype was picked up many times. The chain combines TRBV18 with TRBJ2-5, with a tentative D call TRBD1 (5 bases). CDR1 KGHSH and CDR2 LQKENI come from the germline V gene. The V gene lost 3 bases and the J gene lost 3 bases, with 11 bases spanning the gap. This CDR3 comprises 14 residues. This chain's CDR3 is CASSPPLREETQYF. DNA of the CDR3: TGTGCCAGCTCACCCCCCCTCAGGGAAGAGACCCAGTACTTC.

This clonotype was picked up many times. J is TRBJ2-3 and V is TRBV5-4; D not certain. V dropped 0 bases and J dropped 7 bases, with 9 bases sitting between them. Germline V gives CDR1 SGHNT, CDR2 YYREEE (reference sequence). This CDR3 region has 13 residues. The CDR3 DNA sequence: TGTGCCAGCAGCTTGGTGCCCCAGAATACGCAGTATTTT. Translated, it gives CASSLVPQNTQYF.

The chain is built from TRBV20-1 and TRBJ2-1, with unresolved D. This CDR3 has 11 residues. V lost 3 bases, J lost 7 bases, and 7 bases lay in between. Germline CDR1 reads DFQATT; CDR2 reads SNEGSKA (reference sequence). CDR3: CSARAWNEQFF. CDR3 sequence (DNA): TGCAGTGCTAGGGCTTGGAATGAGCAGTTCTTC.

This clonotype appeared a few times. The chain carries TRBV6-2 or TRBV6-3 and TRBJ2-7; no clear D gene. Germline CDR1 reads MNHEY; CDR2 reads SVGEGT. The V end lost 3 bases, the J end lost 6 bases, and 18 bases lay between the germline ends. CDR3 size: 15 residues. The CDR3 nucleotides read TGTGCCAGCAGTTATTATCCGGACCCTGCCATCGAGCAGTACTTC. Translation: CASSYYPDPAIEQYF.

The gene calls are TRBV7-8 and TRBJ2-6, with TRBD2 as a possible D gene (5 bases). V was clipped by 4 bases and J by 2 bases, with 24 bases between them. Per germline, CDR1 SGHVS and CDR2 FQNEAQ. The CDR3 runs to 20 residues. In DNA form, the CDR3 reads TGTGCCAGCAGCTCAACCCGTTTTGTGGAGGTACCCCCTGGGGCCAACGTCCTGACTTTC. Protein: CASSSTRFVEVPPGANVLTF.

The chain is built from TRBV20-1 and TRBJ2-4; perhaps D is TRBD1 or TRBD2 (5 bases each). This CDR3 region has 13 residues. Germline assignment: CDR1 DFQATT and CDR2 SNEGSKA (reference sequence). Trimming pared 6 bases from V and 6 bases from J, leaving 15 bases between. CDR3: CSAPGPSPNIQYF. In nucleotides, the CDR3 is TGCAGTGCCCCGGGACCCTCTCCAAACATTCAGTACTTC.

On this clonotype itself: Likely a read error: the CDR3 ends without its conserved phenylalanine or tryptophan. This chain joins TRBV2 and TRBJ2-1, with 8 bases that match TRBD2. Germline V gives CDR1 SNHLY, CDR2 FYNNEI. J lost 4 bases, V lost 5 bases, and 7 bases had no gene match. The CDR3 length is 15 residues. The CDR3: CASSFKAGEYNEQFL. CDR3 DNA: TGTGCCAGCAGTTTTAAAGCGGGAGAGTACAATGAGCAGTTCTTG.

This clonotype came up a few times. A much bigger clone sits one base away, suggesting this may be a read error. The V and J genes are TRBV11-2 and TRBJ2-5; D unresolved. Germline V CDR1 and CDR2: SGHAT, FQNNGV. This CDR3 is 12 amino acids long. V dropped 0 bases and J dropped 2 bases, with 1 base sitting between them. CDR3 DNA: TGTGCCAGCAGCTTAGAGCAAGAGACCCAGTACTTC. Translation: CASSLEQETQYF.

V is TRBV29-1 and J is TRBJ2-7; D is uncertain. V was pared by 8 bases and J by 1 base, with 9 bases between. The CDR3 loop spans 11 amino acids. Germline-derived CDR1 and CDR2 are SQVTM and ANQGSEA. For the CDR3, the DNA is TGCAGCTTGGCGAAGTCCTACGAGCAGTACTTC. Translating gives CSLAKSYEQYF.

This clonotype has just one count. The chain couples TRBV7-2 to TRBJ2-1; TRBD2 matches at 11 bases. V was clipped by 6 bases and J by 14 bases; unmatched bases: 3. Germline CDR1 and CDR2: SGHTA and FQGNSA. The CDR3 runs 11 residues. This CDR3 is CASRLLAGEFF. The CDR3 DNA reads as TGTGCCAGCAGATTACTAGCGGGGGAGTTCTTC.

This chain uses TRBV20-1 with TRBJ2-1; D assignment may be TRBD1 or TRBD2 (6 bases each). CDR3 length equals 16 residues. The V and J ends lost 3 bases and 7 bases respectively, with 22 bases between them. The V gene's germline CDR1 is DFQATT and CDR2 SNEGSKA (reference sequence). Here the CDR3 reads CSASGSRGTVGNEQFF. The CDR3 nucleotides read TGCAGTGCTAGCGGGAGTAGGGGGACGGTTGGAAATGAGCAGTTCTTC.

This chain links TRBV20-1 with TRBJ2-7; 9 bases line up with TRBD1. Germline loops: CDR1 DFQATT, CDR2 SNEGSKA (reference sequence). V shed 6 bases, J shed 9 bases, and the junction held 12 bases outside the gene matches. The CDR3 length is 13 residues. In DNA form, the CDR3 reads TGCAGTGCCGTGTGGACAGGGGAGGCAGGGCAGTACTTC. It translates to CSAVWTGEAGQYF.

This clonotype was observed a few times. The V and J genes are TRBV7-2 and TRBJ2-2; a possible D gene is TRBD1 (5 bases). Deletions cut 3 bases from V and 1 base from J, with 9 bases between. CDR3 length equals 15 residues. In germline, CDR1 is SGHTA, CDR2 FQGNSA. CDR3 sequence: CASSFGRGNTGELFF. The CDR3 DNA reads TGTGCCAGCAGCTTTGGTAGGGGGAACACCGGGGAGCTGTTTTTT.

V is TRBV5-1 and J is TRBJ2-5; 10 bases are a match to TRBD2. J gave up 5 bases and V 5 bases, and 12 bases lay outside the gene matches. Germline CDR1 is SGHRS and CDR2 is YFSETQ. This CDR3 is 16 amino acids long. CDR3 residues: CASRLAGSGRLETQYF. The CDR3 region has the DNA TGCGCCAGCAGACTAGCGGGATCCGGGCGACTTGAGACCCAGTACTTC.

There are many counts of this clonotype. The chain has TRBV7-3 and TRBJ1-4; D is possibly TRBD1 (5 bases). V shed 5 bases and J shed 3 bases, with 10 bases lying between them. This CDR3 has 14 residues. CDR1 and CDR2 (germline): SGHTA, FQGTGA. CDR3 residues: CASSSRESNEKLFF. The CDR3 region has the DNA TGTGCCAGCAGCAGCAGGGAATCTAATGAAAAACTGTTTTTT.

This clonotype has more than one count but fewer than ten. The chain has TRBV2 and TRBJ2-2; 7 nucleotides line up with TRBD1. Trimming at V came to 6 bases and at J to 1 base, leaving 2 bases not matched to a gene. This CDR3 contains 14 residues. Germline V gene lookup returns CDR1 SNHLY and CDR2 FYNNEI. As DNA, the CDR3 is TGTGCCAGCAGACGACAGGGGAACACCGGGGAGCTGTTTTTT. Protein product: CASRRQGNTGELFF.

The chain joins TRBV7-2 to TRBJ2-2, with TRBD2 as a possible D gene (5 bases). The CDR3 has 18 amino acids. In germline, CDR1 is SGHTA, CDR2 FQGNSA. Trimming shortened V by 1 base and J by 5 bases, and 20 bases separated the two germline ends. CDR3 in amino acids: CASSLDASRRGETGELFF. CDR3 DNA: TGTGCCAGCAGCTTAGACGCTAGCCGGAGAGGTGAAACCGGGGAGCTGTTTTTT.

This chain uses TRBV18 with TRBJ2-3, with TRBD1 matching over 10 bases. The V gene's germline CDR1 is KGHSH and CDR2 LQKENI. The V gene end was trimmed by 0 bases and the J gene end by 4 bases; junction bases not matched to a gene: 1. The length of the CDR3 is 15 residues. As DNA, the CDR3 is TGTGCCAGCTCACCACCGGGACAGGGGCCAGATACGCAGTATTTT. This gives the protein CASSPPGQGPDTQYF.

In its sample, this clonotype was seen many times. The chain recombines TRBV6-1 with TRBJ2-6, with no clear D. The CDR3 is 17 residues long. In germline, CDR1 is MNHNS, CDR2 SASEGT. Trimming stripped 6 bases from V and 2 bases from J, with 17 bases between. The chain's CDR3 is CASRSGLIWTGANVLTF. CDR3 coding DNA: TGTGCCAGCAGGTCGGGTCTAATTTGGACTGGGGCCAACGTCCTGACTTTC.